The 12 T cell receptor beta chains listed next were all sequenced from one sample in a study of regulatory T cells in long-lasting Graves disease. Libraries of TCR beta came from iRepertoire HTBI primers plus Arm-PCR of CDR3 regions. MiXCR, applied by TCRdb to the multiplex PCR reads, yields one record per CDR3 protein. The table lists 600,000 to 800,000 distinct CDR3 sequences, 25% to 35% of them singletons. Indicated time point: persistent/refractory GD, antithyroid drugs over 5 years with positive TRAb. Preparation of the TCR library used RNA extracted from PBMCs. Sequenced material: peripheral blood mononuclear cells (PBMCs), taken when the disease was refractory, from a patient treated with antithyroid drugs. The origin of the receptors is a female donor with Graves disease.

The CDR3 sequence is CASSFADRNTEAFF. The CDR3 region has the DNA TGCGCCAGCAGCTTCGCGGACAGGAACACTGAAGCTTTCTTT. This sequence joins TRBV5-1 and TRBJ1-1; TRBD1 is a possible D gene (6 bases). The CDR3 has 14 residues. CDR1 is SGHRS, CDR2 YFSETQ, per germline. V was shortened by 2 bases and J by 1 base, with 9 bases between the two germline ends.

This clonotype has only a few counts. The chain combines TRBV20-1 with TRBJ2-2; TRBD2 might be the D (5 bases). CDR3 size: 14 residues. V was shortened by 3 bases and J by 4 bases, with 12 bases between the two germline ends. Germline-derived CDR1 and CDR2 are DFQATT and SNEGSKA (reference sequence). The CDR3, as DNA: TGCAGTGCTAGTTTCGGGGATATCACCGGGGAGCTGTTTTTT. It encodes CSASFGDITGELFF.

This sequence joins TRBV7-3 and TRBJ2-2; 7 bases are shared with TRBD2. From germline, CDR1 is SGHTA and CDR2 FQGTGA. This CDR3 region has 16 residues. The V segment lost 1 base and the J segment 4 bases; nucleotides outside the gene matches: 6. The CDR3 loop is CASSLRGGSSTGELFF. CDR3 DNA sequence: TGTGCCAGCAGCTTAAGGGGCGGGAGCAGCACCGGGGAGCTGTTTTTT.

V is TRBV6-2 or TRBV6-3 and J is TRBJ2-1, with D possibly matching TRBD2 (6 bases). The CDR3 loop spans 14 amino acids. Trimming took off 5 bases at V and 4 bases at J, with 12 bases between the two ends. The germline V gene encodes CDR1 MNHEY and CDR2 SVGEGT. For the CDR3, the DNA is TGTGCCAGCAGTGCGGGGTCCTATTACAATGAGCAGTTCTTC. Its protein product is CASSAGSYYNEQFF.

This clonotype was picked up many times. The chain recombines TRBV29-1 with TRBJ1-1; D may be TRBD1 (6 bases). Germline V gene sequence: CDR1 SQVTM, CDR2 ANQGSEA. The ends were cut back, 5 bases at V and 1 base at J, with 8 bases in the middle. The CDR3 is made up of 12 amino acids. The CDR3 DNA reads TGCAGCGTTTTACAGGGGAACACTGAAGCTTTCTTT. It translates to CSVLQGNTEAFF.

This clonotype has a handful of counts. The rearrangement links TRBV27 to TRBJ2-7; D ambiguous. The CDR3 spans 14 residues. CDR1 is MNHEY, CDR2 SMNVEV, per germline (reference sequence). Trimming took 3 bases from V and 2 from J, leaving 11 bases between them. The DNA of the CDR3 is TGTGCCAGCAGTTTTGGTTGGCAGACCTACGAGCAGTACTTC. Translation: CASSFGWQTYEQYF.

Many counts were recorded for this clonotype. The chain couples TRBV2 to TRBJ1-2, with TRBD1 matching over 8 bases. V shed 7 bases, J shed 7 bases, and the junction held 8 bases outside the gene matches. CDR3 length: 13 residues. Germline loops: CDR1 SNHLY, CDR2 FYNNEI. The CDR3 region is CASTLDRDFGYTF. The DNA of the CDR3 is TGTGCCAGCACTTTGGACAGGGATTTTGGCTACACCTTC.

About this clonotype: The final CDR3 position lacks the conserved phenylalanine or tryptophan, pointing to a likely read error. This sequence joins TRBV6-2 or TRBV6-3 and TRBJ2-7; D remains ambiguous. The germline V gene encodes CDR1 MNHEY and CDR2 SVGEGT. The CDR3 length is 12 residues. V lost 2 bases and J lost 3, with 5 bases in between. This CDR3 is CASSYPYYEQYL. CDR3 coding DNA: TGTGCCAGCAGTTACCCCTACTACGAGCAGTACCTC.

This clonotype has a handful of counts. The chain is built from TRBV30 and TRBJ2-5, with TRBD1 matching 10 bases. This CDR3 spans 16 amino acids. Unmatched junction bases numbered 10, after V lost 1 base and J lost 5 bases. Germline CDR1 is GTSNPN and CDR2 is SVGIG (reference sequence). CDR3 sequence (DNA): TGTGCCTGGAGTGCGCTACCGGGACAGGGGTTCGAGACCCAGTACTTC. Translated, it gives CAWSALPGQGFETQYF.

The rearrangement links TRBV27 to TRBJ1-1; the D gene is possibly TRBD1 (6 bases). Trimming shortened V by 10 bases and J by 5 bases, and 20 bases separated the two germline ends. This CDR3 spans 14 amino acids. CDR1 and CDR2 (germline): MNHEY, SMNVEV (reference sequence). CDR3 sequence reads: CATTPGVGGTEAFF. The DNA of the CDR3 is TGTGCCACCACCCCAGGGGTAGGAGGGACTGAAGCTTTCTTT.

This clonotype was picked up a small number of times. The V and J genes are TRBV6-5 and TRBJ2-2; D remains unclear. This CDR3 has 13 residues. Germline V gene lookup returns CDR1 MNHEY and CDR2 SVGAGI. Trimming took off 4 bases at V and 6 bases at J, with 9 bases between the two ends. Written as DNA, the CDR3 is TGTGCCAGCAGTTCGACCCCCTCCGGGGAGCTGTTTTTT. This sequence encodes CASSSTPSGELFF.

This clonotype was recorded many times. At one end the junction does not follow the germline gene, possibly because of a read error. The CDR3 protein is CASSPGLAGGPGETQYF. The CDR3 region has the DNA TGTGCCAGCAGCCCTGGACTAGCGGGAGGGCCAGGGGAGACCCAGTACTTC. This chain uses TRBV5-1 with TRBJ2-5, with 15 bases that match TRBD2. The CDR3 sequence is 17 residues long. Germline values: CDR1 SGHRS, CDR2 YFSETQ.